This T cell receptor (beta chain) originates from a study of blood T cell repertoires in COVID-19. Assay used: immunoSEQ multiplex PCR; TCRdb lists only in-frame clones, some missing. The repertoire includes 250,000 to 350,000 clones, around four fifths of them detected once, and around 4.1% sits in the top ten. Trimming took 3 bases from V and 0 from J, leaving 18 bases between them. From germline, CDR1 is SGHTA and CDR2 FQGNSA. This CDR3 comprises 18 residues. The receptor was isolated from a woman in her forties or fifties with active or convalescent COVID-19. Material: peripheral blood. The chain couples TRBV7-2 to TRBJ1-3; the D gene is possibly TRBD1 (6 bases). CDR3 sequence: CASSFLGGGASSGNTIYF. The CDR3 nucleotides read TGTGCCAGCAGCTTCCTAGGAGGGGGGGCAAGCTCTGGAAACACCATATATTTT. Looking up the rest from reference TRBV7-2 and TRBJ1-3 gives the full variable domain: GAGVSQSPSNKVTEKGKDVELRCDPISGHTALYWYRQSLGQGLEFLIYFQGNSAPDKSGLPSDRFSAERTGGSVSTLTIQRTQQEDSAVYLCASSFLGGGASSGNTIYFGEGSWLTVV.